The 23 T cell receptor beta chains below were found in one sample sequenced in a study of T-cell reconstitution after alpha-beta-depleted transplantation in children. Unique molecular identifiers were used in preparing the TCRbeta library. Each CDR3 protein gets one entry after TCRdb re-called the PCR reads with MiXCR. The sample lists approximately 520,000 distinct CDR3 sequences, 11% occurring once. The source material was PBMCs, mostly from graft donor cells, sampled 180 days after TCRalphabeta/CD19-depleted stem cell transplant. The receptors shown here come from a female patient between 2 and 15 years old who had a stem cell transplant for aplastic anemia, so the T cells may come from the graft donor.

At least ten counts were recorded for this clonotype. V and J are TRBV6-5 and TRBJ2-1, with 9 bases identical to TRBD1. Trimming cost V 2 bases and J 7 bases; bases outside gene matches: 9. The germline V gene has CDR1 MNHEY and CDR2 SVGAGI. This CDR3 comprises 16 residues. CDR3 in amino acids: CASSYARDRDKNEQFF. CDR3 sequence (DNA): TGTGCCAGCAGTTACGCGCGGGACAGGGACAAAAATGAGCAGTTCTTC.

This clonotype has only a few counts. The chain is built from TRBV3-1 and TRBJ2-7; 7 bases match TRBD2. The germline V gene has CDR1 LGHDT and CDR2 YNNKEL (reference sequence). CDR3 length: 14 residues. Germline trimming cut 1 base from V and 6 bases from J; bases unmatched to any gene: 6. Here the CDR3 reads CASSQALGGVEQYF. The CDR3 nucleotides read TGTGCCAGCAGCCAAGCTCTTGGGGGGGTCGAGCAGTACTTC.

J is TRBJ2-5 and V is TRBV12-3 or TRBV12-4, with a weak D call TRBD1 (5 bases). Trimming shortened V by 6 bases and J by 2 bases, and 16 bases separated the two germline ends. The CDR3 contains 15 residues. CDR3 nucleotides: TGTGCCAGCAGCCTGGCGTGGACATCTCAAGAGACCCAGTACTTC. It is translated as CASSLAWTSQETQYF.

The table lists this clonotype with many counts. The rearrangement joins TRBV27 to TRBJ1-2; 8 bases are shared with TRBD1. From germline, CDR1 is MNHEY and CDR2 SMNVEV (reference sequence). The CDR3 runs 14 residues. After removal of 5 bases from V and 2 bases from J, the junction contained 4 bases not matched to a gene. The CDR3 bases are TGTGCCAGCAGTCCGGGACAGGTGAACTATGGCTACACCTTC. As protein: CASSPGQVNYGYTF.

This clonotype was seen only a few times. The genes are TRBV12-3 or TRBV12-4 and TRBJ1-4; 8 bases are shared with TRBD1. This CDR3 spans 14 amino acids. The junction had 8 bases not matched to a gene; V was cut back by 6 bases and J by 8 bases. CDR3 protein: CASSQTGAGEKLFF. CDR3 bases: TGTGCCAGCAGCCAGACAGGGGCGGGGGAAAAACTGTTTTTT.

The chain is built from TRBV7-8 and TRBJ2-7, with TRBD1 matching over 7 bases. J gave up 3 bases and V 2 bases, and 10 bases lay outside the gene matches. Germline loops: CDR1 SGHVS, CDR2 FQNEAQ. The CDR3 is 16 residues long. The CDR3 DNA follows: TGTGCCAGCAGCTTACCCCGGGACAGCCCGGACTACGAGCAGTACGTC. Its protein is CASSLPRDSPDYEQYV.

J is TRBJ2-5 and V is TRBV12-5, with 7 bases lining up with TRBD2. The V segment lost 8 bases and the J segment 3 bases; nucleotides outside the gene matches: 9. Germline assignment: CDR1 LGHNT and CDR2 FRNRAP. CDR3 length: 14 residues. CDR3 coding DNA: TGTGCTAGTCGAGCGGGAAGATTAAAAGAGACCCAGTACTTC. Its protein product is CASRAGRLKETQYF.

This clonotype was seen repeatedly, ten times or more. V and J are TRBV9 and TRBJ2-5; D gene uncertain. Germline assignment: CDR1 SGDLS and CDR2 YYNGEE. The CDR3 runs to 15 residues. V was clipped by 4 bases and J by 1 base, with 14 bases between them. This CDR3 reads CASSFRTVLQETQYF. The CDR3 DNA reads as TGTGCCAGCAGCTTCAGGACGGTGCTCCAAGAGACCCAGTACTTC.

There are a few counts of this clonotype. The gene calls are TRBV7-2 and TRBJ2-3; TRBD1 agrees at 9 bases. This CDR3 is built from 15 residues. V lost 3 bases and J lost 3; bases outside the gene matches: 4. Germline CDR1 reads SGHTA; CDR2 reads FQGNSA. CDR3 in amino acids: CASSFRGTGTDTQYF. DNA of the CDR3: TGTGCCAGCAGCTTCCGGGGGACAGGGACAGATACGCAGTATTTT.

The chain joins TRBV3-1 to TRBJ2-1; 11 nucleotides line up with TRBD2. With 0 bases clipped from V and 1 base from J, the junction kept 8 bases outside the gene matches. There are 19 residues in the CDR3. Germline lookup yields CDR1 LGHDT and CDR2 YNNKEL (reference sequence). The CDR3, as DNA: TGTGCCAGCAGCCAAGAAACTAGCGGGAGCGTTTGGTCCTACAATGAGCAGTTCTTC. Translated: CASSQETSGSVWSYNEQFF.

This clonotype was observed a few times. This chain connects TRBV12-3 or TRBV12-4 to TRBJ1-2; tentatively, D is TRBD1 (6 bases). Trimming shortened V by 6 bases and J by 4 bases, and 9 bases separated the two germline ends. CDR3 length: 12 amino acids. The CDR3 sequence is CASRPDSYGYTF. The DNA for the CDR3 is TGTGCCAGCAGACCGGACAGCTATGGCTACACCTTC.

The J gene is TRBJ1-2, the V gene TRBV3-1; D ambiguous. The germline gives CDR1 LGHDT, CDR2 YNNKEL (reference sequence). The CDR3 is 11 residues long. Trimming took 3 bases from V and 4 from J, leaving 3 bases between them. CDR3 amino acids: CASSQIYGYTF. CDR3 sequence (DNA): TGTGCCAGCAGCCAGATCTATGGCTACACCTTC.

The rearrangement joins TRBV28 to TRBJ2-4; 8 bases agree with TRBD2. Germline V lookup: CDR1 MDHEN, CDR2 SYDVKM. There are 13 residues in the CDR3. V lost 8 bases and J lost 5; bases outside the gene matches: 5. Here the CDR3 reads CASLRGGENIQYF. The CDR3 DNA is TGTGCCAGCCTTCGGGGGGGGGAAAACATTCAGTACTTC.

There are many counts of this clonotype. This chain connects TRBV5-1 to TRBJ2-1; D is unclear. The CDR3 extends over 14 amino acids. Germline assignment: CDR1 SGHRS and CDR2 YFSETQ. V lost 4 bases, J lost 0 bases, and 8 bases lay in between. DNA of the CDR3: TGCGCCAGCAGCATGGGTCACTCCTACAATGAGCAGTTCTTC. This encodes CASSMGHSYNEQFF.

This clonotype came up a few times. This chain joins TRBV11-2 and TRBJ2-3; 16 bases match TRBD2. Germline trimming cut 3 bases from V and 1 base from J; bases unmatched to any gene: 10. Germline CDR1 is SGHAT and CDR2 is FQNNGV. This CDR3 is 20 amino acids long. This CDR3 is CASSFGPGTSGRARTDTQYF. The CDR3 DNA sequence: TGTGCCAGCAGCTTTGGCCCAGGGACTAGCGGGAGGGCCCGCACAGATACGCAGTATTTT.

This clonotype was counted only a few times. This rearrangement joins TRBV5-6 to TRBJ2-4; 10 nucleotides align to TRBD1. The V gene's germline CDR1 is SGHDT and CDR2 YYEEEE. This CDR3 has 13 amino acids. The V and J ends lost 6 bases and 8 bases, in that order; junction bases with no gene match: 5. CDR3 sequence: CASTLGQGHIQYF. In DNA, the CDR3 is TGTGCCAGCACCCTGGGACAGGGGCACATTCAGTACTTC.

The chain uses TRBV7-2 and TRBJ2-5; D possibly uses TRBD1 or TRBD2 (5 bases each). V lost 4 bases to trimming and J lost 0 bases, with 12 bases between them. Looked up from germline, CDR1 is SGHTA and CDR2 is FQGNSA. The CDR3 covers 15 residues. CDR3 in amino acids: CASSSSGLYQETQYF. The CDR3 DNA follows: TGTGCCAGCAGCTCCTCGGGGCTATACCAAGAGACCCAGTACTTC.

This clonotype was picked up many times. The rearrangement uses TRBV20-1 and TRBJ2-1; 8 bases fit TRBD2. Germline V gene sequence: CDR1 DFQATT, CDR2 SNEGSKA (reference sequence). The CDR3 covers 15 residues. V shed 3 bases and J 4 bases; nucleotides not matched to a gene: 8. This CDR3 reads CSASTWGLGYNEQFF. The CDR3 DNA reads TGCAGTGCTAGCACCTGGGGACTAGGATACAATGAGCAGTTCTTC.

The sample holds a few counts of this clonotype. The rearrangement joins TRBV12-3 or TRBV12-4 to TRBJ2-1; 9 bases map to TRBD2. CDR3 length: 16 residues. V was pared by 5 bases and J by 2 bases, with 7 bases of the junction left unmatched. CDR3 bases: TGTGCCAGCAGTGGACCTAGCGGGACCCCCTACAATGAGCAGTTCTTC. It codes for CASSGPSGTPYNEQFF.

With respect to this clonotype: This may be a read error, as it is one base from a much larger clone. The CDR3 end shows no conserved phenylalanine or tryptophan, and so a read error is likely. The chain recombines TRBV6-1 with TRBJ2-7; possibly TRBD2 for D (6 bases). The V and J ends lost 1 base and 1 base respectively, with 8 bases between them. CDR1 is MNHNS and CDR2 is SASEGT in the germline V gene. The CDR3 contains 14 residues. CDR3 region: CASSEVGRSYEQYY. Here the CDR3 DNA reads TGTGCCAGCAGTGAAGTCGGGAGATCCTACGAGCAGTACTAC.

This clonotype came up many times. V and J are TRBV3-1 and TRBJ2-3, with 10 nucleotides matching TRBD2. Germline CDR1 LGHDT, CDR2 YNNKEL (reference sequence). This CDR3 is 15 amino acids long. With V trimmed by 4 bases and J by 1 base, 2 bases remained unmatched. The CDR3 loop is CASSPGTSGTDTQYF. CDR3 sequence (DNA): TGTGCCAGCAGCCCCGGGACTAGCGGCACAGATACGCAGTATTTT.

This clonotype turned up a few times. The chain employs TRBV21-1 and TRBJ2-1; the table gives TRBD2 as D, unverified against the DNA. TRBV21-1 is flagged as a pseudogene. There are 16 residues in the CDR3. DNA for the CDR3: TGTGCCAGCAGCAAAAATCCTAGCGGGACCTACAATGAGCAGTTCTTC. It is translated as CASSKNPSGTYNEQFF.

The rearrangement links TRBV18 to TRBJ2-5; D gene uncertain. Germline CDR1 and CDR2: KGHSH and LQKENI. CDR3 length equals 14 residues. V was trimmed by 0 bases and J by 0 bases, leaving 5 bases between them. The CDR3 region has the DNA TGTGCCAGCTCACCACCGTTCAACCAAGAGACCCAGTACTTC. The encoded protein is CASSPPFNQETQYF.